This T cell receptor beta chain was identified in a study of shared clonotypes between healthy human individuals. General observations from the study: Non-shared clonotypes had lower generation probabilities than clonotypes shared by all four sorted-subset donors. Across a few donors, naive CD4 shared roughly 5%, naive CD8 3% to 3.5%, memory CD4 2% to 2.5%, memory CD8 over 0.3%.

A note on this clone: Its matching antigen is unknown.

Roughly 30,000 T cell genomes (approximately 180 ng DNA) went into each sorted-subset replicate. The authors' processing: Filtering differed because ImmunoSEQ produced junction-only sequences that carried no quality scores. Repertoires were generated with immunoSEQ multiplex PCR, while TCRdb's copy carries only in-frame clones and drops some. For V, J and clone size, that table is used; D and trimming come from the DNA. The sample yields a few million clones, approximately 94% seen once. Germline CDR1 and CDR2: SNHLY and FYNNEI. V was clipped by 6 bases and J by 1 base; unmatched bases: 6. CDR3 length: 16 residues.

The clonotype was recovered from a man aged 18 to 29 in good health. Material: naive CD4+ T cells sorted from blood. Subset denoted: CD45RA+ positively selected. This rearrangement joins TRBV2 to TRBJ1-5, with 10 bases that match TRBD1. The CDR3 reads CASSPGQGRSNQPQHF. Written as DNA, the CDR3 is TGTGCCAGCAGCCCGGGACAGGGGCGGAGCAATCAGCCCCAGCATTTT.